This TCR beta chain was found in a study of control samples from healthy donors and cancer patients. In germline, CDR1 is SGDLS, CDR2 YYNGEE. The J segment lost 8 bases and the V segment lost 3 bases, leaving 8 bases of the junction unmatched. This CDR3 is built from 14 residues. Only in-frame clones appear in the TCRdb table, and some are missing; sequencing was by immunoSEQ multiplex PCR. The sample carries tens of thousands of clones, more than 80% recorded once. The V gene is TRBV9, the J gene TRBJ1-3, with 7 bases identical to TRBD1. The receptor was derived from a woman in her twenties or thirties in good health. Sequencing used blood. CDR3 residues: CASSGRQGWDTIYF. In DNA form, the CDR3 reads TGTGCCAGCAGCGGACGACAGGGTTGGGACACCATATATTTT.